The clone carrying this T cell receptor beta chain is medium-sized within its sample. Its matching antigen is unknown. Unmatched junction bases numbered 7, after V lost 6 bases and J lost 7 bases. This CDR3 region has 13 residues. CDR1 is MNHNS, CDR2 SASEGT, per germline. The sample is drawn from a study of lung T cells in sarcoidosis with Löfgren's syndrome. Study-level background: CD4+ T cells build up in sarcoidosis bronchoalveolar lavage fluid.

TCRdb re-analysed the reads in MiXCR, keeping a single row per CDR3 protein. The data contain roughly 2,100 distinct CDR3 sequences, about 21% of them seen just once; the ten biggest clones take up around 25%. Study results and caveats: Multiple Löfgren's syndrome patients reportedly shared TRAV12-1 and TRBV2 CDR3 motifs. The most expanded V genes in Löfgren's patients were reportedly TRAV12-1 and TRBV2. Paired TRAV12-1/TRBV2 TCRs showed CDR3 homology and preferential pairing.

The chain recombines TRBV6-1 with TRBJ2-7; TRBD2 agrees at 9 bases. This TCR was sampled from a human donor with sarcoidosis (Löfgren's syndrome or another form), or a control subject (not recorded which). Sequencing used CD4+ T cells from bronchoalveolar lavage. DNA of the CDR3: TGTGCCAGCAGACAAGGGACTAGCCGGGAGCAGTACTTC. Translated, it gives CASRQGTSREQYF.